This TCR beta chain was captured by sequencing in a study of blood T cell repertoires in COVID-19. Study as a whole: Sample material is recorded as cDNA or gDNA derived from T cells, B-cell-depleted T cells, or PBMCs.

A Seattle source enrolled patients during active infection and followed them longitudinally. Per the original methods: The assay estimated nucleated cells by amplifying reference gene primers. Profiling relied on immunoSEQ multiplex PCR, and the TCRdb table lists in-frame clones only, not all of them. That table supplies the V and J calls and clone size; D and trimming were determined from the DNA. Seen here are about 68,000 clones, about 90% observed once, and the top ten hold approximately 0.49%. Sequenced sample: peripheral blood. The sequence derives from a man in his fifties with COVID-19, enrolled during active disease.

The CDR3 nucleotides read TGTGCCATCAAAGACAGGGACGGCTCACCCCTCCACTTT. Protein product: CAIKDRDGSPLHF. The rearrangement uses TRBV10-3 and TRBJ1-6; 7 bases agree with TRBD1. The V gene end was trimmed by 7 bases and the J gene end by 10 bases; junction bases not matched to a gene: 7. This CDR3 region has 13 residues. Germline V gives CDR1 ENHRY, CDR2 SYGVKD.